The rows below give T cell receptor beta chains drawn from one sample of a study of blood T cell repertoires in COVID-19. Libraries were prepared by immunoSEQ multiplex PCR; TCRdb keeps only in-frame clonotypes and omits some of them. The sample carries some 260,000 clones, just over 85% recorded once. Sequencing was done on a sample of peripheral blood. All receptors derive from an older man with acute or convalescent COVID-19. CDR3s include the opening cysteine and the closing phenylalanine or tryptophan. D genes are given only for firm matches. Clone size is stated in some rows and not others, as once, few, many or a class when expanded.

>TRBD1|NA|TRBJ2-5|TRBV5-8
CASSLPGTGGAETQYF
>NA|NA|TRBJ2-1|TRBV6-5
CASSYGGYNEQFF
>NA|NA|TRBJ1-1|TRBV10-2
CASRWEGLSGEAFF
>NA|NA|TRBJ2-3|TRBV5-1
CASSLGRARTDTQYF
>NA|NA|TRBJ2-3|TRBV19
CASSPYTDTQYF
>NA|NA|TRBJ2-4|TRBV4-2
CASSQAGVKNIQYF
>NA|NA|TRBJ1-1|TRBV10-3
CAIRLTDEGNTEAFF
>NA|NA|TRBJ1-2|TRBV6-5
CASSYSAGIDYGYTF
>NA|NA|TRBJ2-7|TRBV3-1/TRBV3-2
CASSQDRSSYEQYF
>TRBD1|NA|TRBJ1-1|TRBV10-3
CAISQTGGTEAFF
>TRBD2|NA|TRBJ2-7|TRBV7-9
CASSRGREASYEQYF
>NA|NA|TRBJ2-5|TRBV12-5
CASGLGGRAETQYF
>TRBD2|NA|TRBJ2-3|TRBV19
CASSSGGGPWDTQYF
>TRBD1|NA|TRBJ2-1|TRBV18
CASSTMGQPNNEQFF
>NA|NA|TRBJ1-1|TRBV9
CASSAGLPNTEAFF
>NA|NA|TRBJ2-1|TRBV27
CASSMDTDSYNEQFF
>TRBD1|NA|TRBJ1-1|TRBV5-1
CASSIGTVAFF
>TRBD2|NA|TRBJ2-2|TRBV7-2
CASSLLAAANTGELFF
>NA|NA|TRBJ2-7|TRBV5-1
CASSFGQSSYEQYF
>TRBD2|once|TRBJ2-7|TRBV4-1
CASSQDFSGSSYEQYF
>TRBD2|NA|TRBJ2-2|TRBV7-8
CASSWTSGGSGELFF
>TRBD1|NA|TRBJ2-7|TRBV6-2/TRBV6-3
CASSPGQGASEQYF
>TRBD1|once|TRBJ1-2|TRBV7-2
CASSAQGAPYYGYTF
>TRBD2|NA|TRBJ2-7|TRBV19
CASSISSGVPYEQYF